These 25 T cell receptor beta chains share one sample of origin, sequenced in a study of long-term antiretroviral therapy in people with HIV. The assay used was immunoSEQ (version v3.0), run at survey level. The assay was immunoSEQ multiplex PCR, and TCRdb's table has in-frame clones only and misses some. The sample lists approximately 15,000 clones; approximately 80% were seen once. This specimen was unsorted PBMCs, taken 0.3 years after starting antiretroviral therapy. The receptors here all came from a man aged 18 to 35 with HIV.

This chain connects TRBV5-3 to TRBJ2-5, with a weak D call TRBD2 (6 bases). TRBV5-3 carries the ORF label, with uncertain function. The CDR3 covers 14 residues. V dropped 1 base and J dropped 3 bases, with 10 bases sitting between them. CDR3: CARSLTGGEETQYF. In DNA, the CDR3 is TGTGCCAGAAGCTTGACTGGCGGGGAAGAGACCCAGTACTTC.

The chain uses TRBV7-2 and TRBJ2-7; D remains ambiguous. The V end was cut by 0 bases, the J end by 0 bases, with 9 bases between. Per the germline V gene, CDR1 is SGHTA and CDR2 is FQGNSA. The CDR3 is 15 amino acids. The CDR3, as DNA: TGTGCCAGCAGCTTAGCGAGCCTTAGCTCCTACGAGCAGTACTTC. Protein sequence: CASSLASLSSYEQYF.

J is TRBJ2-2 and V is TRBV6-6; 7 nucleotides match TRBD1. After removal of 3 bases from V and 5 bases from J, the junction contained 9 bases not matched to a gene. Germline V gene data show CDR1 as MNHNY and CDR2 as SVGAGI (reference sequence). The CDR3 is 16 residues long. The CDR3 DNA is TGTGCCAGCAGTTATCTTGAACAGGGGAGAACCGGGGAGCTGTTTTTT. Translation gives CASSYLEQGRTGELFF.

This chain uses TRBV6-6 with TRBJ1-1; weak D call: TRBD1 (5 bases). Looked up from germline, CDR1 is MNHNY and CDR2 is SVGAGI (reference sequence). Deletions cut 11 bases from V and 6 bases from J, with 13 bases between. This CDR3 spans 11 amino acids. The CDR3 loop is CASRRGAEAFF. CDR3 DNA sequence: TGTGCCTCCCGCCGGGGGGCTGAAGCTTTCTTT.

The V call is TRBV11-2, the J call TRBJ2-1; the D call may be TRBD1 or TRBD2 (5 bases each). Germline V lookup: CDR1 SGHAT, CDR2 FQNNGV. The CDR3 extends over 12 amino acids. The V end was cut by 3 bases, the J end by 9 bases, with 9 bases between. The CDR3 here is CASSLMGVEQFF. In DNA, the CDR3 is TGTGCCAGCAGCTTGATGGGGGTTGAGCAGTTCTTC.

The chain carries TRBV4-2 and TRBJ1-1; 8 bases match TRBD1. This CDR3 contains 16 residues. Trimming cost V 4 bases and J 1 base; bases outside gene matches: 8. The germline gives CDR1 LGHNA, CDR2 YNFKEQ. This chain's CDR3 is CASSLRIDRGNTEAFF. In DNA, the CDR3 is TGTGCCAGCAGCCTTCGCATAGACAGGGGGAACACTGAAGCTTTCTTT.

The chain couples TRBV5-1 to TRBJ1-2; D is perhaps TRBD1 (5 bases). V lost 0 bases and J lost 3, with 12 bases in between. The germline gives CDR1 SGHRS, CDR2 YFSETQ. CDR3 length equals 15 residues. CDR3 sequence (DNA): TGCGCCAGCAGCTTGGCCCAGGGAGGAGACTATGGCTACACCTTC. It translates to CASSLAQGGDYGYTF.

The CDR3 coding sequence is TGTGCCAGCAGGGAGACAGCCGAGAGGGCCCATACGCAGTATTTT. It translates to CASRETAERAHTQYF. The J gene is TRBJ2-3, the V gene TRBV6-1; D is perhaps TRBD1 or TRBD2 (5 bases each). Germline V lookup: CDR1 MNHNS, CDR2 SASEGT. V lost 6 bases to trimming and J lost 7 bases, with 20 bases between them. This CDR3 spans 15 amino acids.

The chain carries TRBV28 and TRBJ2-5; D ambiguous. The CDR3 runs 12 residues. Trimming left V 10 bases short and J 5 bases short, with 14 bases between. Germline CDR1 MDHEN, CDR2 SYDVKM. The CDR3 protein is CATSALGETQYF. Written as DNA, the CDR3 is TGTGCCACATCGGCCCTTGGGGAGACCCAGTACTTC. Combining the CDR3 with reference TRBV28 and TRBJ2-5 gives the whole variable domain DVKVTQSSRYLVKRTGEKVFLECVQDMDHENMFWYRQDPGLGLRLIYFSYDVKMKEKGDIPEGYSVSREKKERFSLILESASTNQTSMYLCATSALGETQYFGPGTRLLVL.

J is TRBJ1-3 and V is TRBV28, with TRBD1 identical over 8 bases. Germline lookup yields CDR1 MDHEN and CDR2 SYDVKM. The CDR3 consists of 17 residues. V shed 6 bases and J 3 bases; nucleotides not matched to a gene: 13. The DNA of the CDR3 is TGTGCCAGCAGCCAGGGGGCCCAGGCCACGGGTGGAAACACCATATATTTT. It yields the protein CASSQGAQATGGNTIYF.

The V and J genes are TRBV28 and TRBJ1-6, with 8 bases lining up with TRBD1. With V trimmed by 6 bases and J by 2 bases, 9 bases remained unmatched. Per germline, CDR1 MDHEN and CDR2 SYDVKM. CDR3 length equals 17 residues. CDR3 residues: CASSELRTGPYNSPLHF. Written as DNA, the CDR3 is TGTGCCAGCAGCGAATTGAGGACAGGGCCCTATAATTCACCCCTCCACTTT.

V gene TRBV28 combines with J gene TRBJ2-2; D call uncertain. Trimming stripped 7 bases from V and 2 bases from J, with 17 bases between. This CDR3 region has 16 residues. The germline V gene encodes CDR1 MDHEN and CDR2 SYDVKM. The CDR3: CASNRPVPLNTGELFF. CDR3 DNA sequence: TGTGCCAGCAATCGGCCCGTCCCCCTTAACACCGGGGAGCTGTTTTTT.

CDR3 bases: TGCGCCAGCACCCGGGACACTCGAAATAATGAAAAACTGTTTTTT. This sequence encodes CASTRDTRNNEKLFF. The chain uses TRBV5-1 and TRBJ1-4; TRBD1 might be the D (6 bases). Trimming took off 6 bases at V and 4 bases at J, with 16 bases between the two ends. CDR1 and CDR2 (germline): SGHRS, YFSETQ. CDR3 length equals 15 residues.

CDR3 amino acids: CASSLAATNNYGYTF. The CDR3 DNA reads as TGTGCCAGCAGCTTGGCAGCCACAAATAACTATGGCTACACCTTC. The chain recombines TRBV5-5 with TRBJ1-2, with no clear D. Trimming removed 0 bases from V and 1 base from J, with 10 bases in between. Germline-derived CDR1 and CDR2 are SGHKS and YYEKEE (reference sequence). This CDR3 spans 15 amino acids.

This clone was counted a few times. The CDR3 protein is CASSRPRVYQPQHF. The CDR3 DNA reads as TGTGCCAGCAGCCGGCCCAGGGTATACCAGCCCCAGCATTTT. The chain joins TRBV11-2 to TRBJ1-5; a weak D match, TRBD1 (5 bases). V gave up 5 bases and J gave up 7 bases, with 15 bases separating them. The CDR3 sequence is 14 residues long. Germline values: CDR1 SGHAT, CDR2 FQNNGV.

This rearrangement joins TRBV18 to TRBJ2-7; 8 nucleotides match TRBD1. The CDR3 consists of 17 residues. Trimming took 3 bases from V and 4 from J; bases not matched to a gene: 14. Germline V gene sequence: CDR1 KGHSH, CDR2 LQKENI. The CDR3 nucleotides are TGTGCCAGCTCACCCCTCGACAGGGGCGGTAGGGTTTACGAGCAGTACTTC. The encoded protein is CASSPLDRGGRVYEQYF.

In its sample, this clone was seen once. V usage is TRBV7-9 and J usage is TRBJ2-7, with D perhaps TRBD1 (6 bases). The germline V and J ends were trimmed by 4 bases and 1 base, with 14 bases remaining between them. CDR1 and CDR2 from the germline V gene are SEHNR and FQNEAQ (reference sequence). This CDR3 spans 15 amino acids. CDR3 DNA: TGTGCCAGCAGCTCCCTCCGGGACAATTCCTACGAGCAGTACTTC. Residues: CASSSLRDNSYEQYF.

This chain joins TRBV7-8 and TRBJ1-1; no firm D call. Germline CDR1 and CDR2: SGHVS and FQNEAQ. The ends were cut back, 5 bases at V and 1 base at J, with 11 bases in the middle. The CDR3 runs to 14 residues. The CDR3, as DNA: TGTGCCAGCAGCCCTGACACGGCGAACACTGAAGCTTTCTTT. This codes for CASSPDTANTEAFF.

The V gene is TRBV10-3, the J gene TRBJ2-1; 8 bases line up with TRBD1. CDR1 and CDR2 (germline): ENHRY, SYGVKD. The CDR3 loop spans 15 amino acids. Unmatched junction bases numbered 11, after V lost 7 bases and J lost 6 bases. CDR3 sequence (DNA): TGTGCCATCAAATCAGGACAGGGAGCTGGCAATGAGCAGTTCTTC. Amino acid sequence: CAIKSGQGAGNEQFF.

The chain is built from TRBV9 and TRBJ1-5, with D maybe TRBD1 (5 bases). This CDR3 contains 15 residues. CDR1 SGDLS and CDR2 YYNGEE come from the germline V gene. Trimming shortened V by 0 bases and J by 7 bases, and 14 bases separated the two germline ends. In nucleotides, the CDR3 is TGTGCCAGCAGCGTAGAGCCAGGGTCCAACCAGCCCCAGCATTTT. It is translated as CASSVEPGSNQPQHF. The full variable domain, rest sourced from reference TRBV9 and TRBJ1-5, is DSGVTQTPKHLITATGQRVTLRCSPRSGDLSVYWYQQSLDQGLQFLIQYYNGEERAKGNILERFSAQQFPDLHSELNLSSLELGDSALYFCASSVEPGSNQPQHFGDGTRLSIL.

J is TRBJ2-7 and V is TRBV11-2, with a possible D match to TRBD1 (6 bases). Germline V gives CDR1 SGHAT, CDR2 FQNNGV. The CDR3 is 14 residues long. The V and J ends lost 1 base and 3 bases respectively, with 10 bases between them. CDR3 in amino acids: CASSLGAQGYEQYV. The CDR3 DNA reads as TGTGCCAGCAGCTTAGGGGCACAGGGCTACGAGCAGTACGTC.

For the CDR3, the DNA is TGTGCCAGCAGCTTGAGGGGTACCCTGAACACTGAAGCTTTCTTT. Translation: CASSLRGTLNTEAFF. The rearrangement uses TRBV5-8 and TRBJ1-1, with D possibly matching TRBD1 (5 bases). V shed 1 base and J shed 0 bases, with 10 bases lying between them. The germline CDR1 and CDR2 sequences are SGHTS and YDEGEE. This CDR3 spans 15 amino acids. Full variable domain (outside the CDR3, taken from reference TRBV5-8 and TRBJ1-1): EAGVTQSPTHLIKTRGQQATLRCSPISGHTSVYWYQQALGLGLQFLLWYDEGEERNRGNFPPRFSGRQFPNYSSELNVNALELEDSALYLCASSLRGTLNTEAFFGQGTRLTVV.

J is TRBJ2-7 and V is TRBV11-2; D ambiguous. The CDR3 loop spans 12 amino acids. The V gene lost 0 bases and the J gene lost 4 bases, with 4 bases spanning the gap. CDR1 is SGHAT and CDR2 is FQNNGV in the germline V gene. CDR3 in DNA: TGTGCCAGCAGCTTAGATAGGTACGAGCAGTACTTC. Translated: CASSLDRYEQYF.

Only a few counts were recorded for this clone. V gene TRBV7-2 combines with J gene TRBJ1-2; D possibly corresponds to TRBD1 (6 bases). CDR1 SGHTA and CDR2 FQGNSA come from the germline V gene. The CDR3 totals 14 residues. V was cut by 2 bases and J by 4 bases, with 11 bases left in between. CDR3 sequence reads: CASSLTDSGYGYTF. DNA of the CDR3: TGTGCCAGCAGCTTAACGGACAGTGGCTATGGCTACACCTTC.

This sequence joins TRBV30 and TRBJ2-1, with 11 bases that match TRBD2. The CDR3 extends over 14 amino acids. Trimming removed 5 bases from V and 5 bases from J; junction bases left unmatched: 5. CDR1 and CDR2 (germline): GTSNPN, SVGIG (reference sequence). In nucleotides, the CDR3 is TGTGCCTGGGGGACTAGCGGTGACCACAATGAGCAGTTCTTC. It specifies CAWGTSGDHNEQFF.